This T cell receptor beta chain is from a study of OX40 agonist ivuxolimab in advanced cancers. About the study as a whole: Ivuxolimab was a fully human IgG2 agonistic monoclonal antibody targeting the costimulatory receptor OX40 (CD134). Partial responses occurred in three dose-escalation patients: two with cutaneous melanoma and one with hepatocellular carcinoma. Patients were allowed to have had prior anti-PD-1, anti-PD-L1 or anti-CTLA-4 therapy, and approximately 37% of the dose-escalation patients had been treated with checkpoint inhibitors. The point of sequencing TCRbeta in the periphery was to test whether ivuxolimab changed TCR sequence diversity and drove clonal T-cell expansion. Intravenous ivuxolimab was administered to patients every 2 weeks at six dose levels: 0.01, 0.1, 0.3, 1.5, 3 and 10 mg/kg. In the dose-escalation cohort, around four fifths of patients were male, and the mean age was roughly 56 years with a range of about 23 to 79. Among the roughly 52 dose-escalation patients, roughly 20 had hepatocellular carcinoma, some 15 melanoma, 9 renal cell carcinoma and 9 head and neck cancer. The monotherapy dose-escalation portion (N ≈ 50 patients) of the phase I ivuxolimab trial is reported in the paper. The investigation overall reported the following: At doses of 0.1 to 3.0 mg/kg, clonal expansion of both CD4+ and CD8+ T cells in blood was seen between baseline and week 6. In the 0.1-3.0 mg/kg groups, partial responders were among the patients with the lowest normalized peripheral clonal expansion, particularly in CD8+ T cells. Low levels of normalized T-cell clonal expansion were also seen in some patients who did not respond. After ivuxolimab, CD8+ T cells had more expanded clones than CD4+ T cells on average. The antigen specificity of the peripheral T cells that underwent clonal expansion was not determined.

Remarks on this clone: The antigen this receptor binds is unknown. No qualities accompany the bases; no much larger clone lies one base away.

From the germline V gene, CDR1 is MGHRA and CDR2 is YSYEKL. Spanning cysteine to phenylalanine, the CDR3 consists of 19 amino acids. The read is trimmed to its CDR3 DNA, 57 bases read in frame from base 1. V loses 0 bases at its end and J loses 0 bases; junction bases beyond the gene matches: 13. For sequencing of the TCRbeta CDR3 region, genomic DNA was extracted from the sorted cells. TCRbeta CDR3 regions were sequenced using the immunoSEQ Assay. Drawn from immuneACCESS, this table holds only the in-frame rearrangements with V and J called that TCRdb kept. Clones are partly lost; checked studies trace under half to an unresolved V gene and leave the rest unexplained. In all, the sample holds about 71,000 clones, and 70% to 90% of those were seen once. The top ten clones comprise 1.1% of the sample. Patients with autoimmune disease history or receiving systemic immunosuppression were excluded from the trial. Peripheral blood for TCR sequencing was collected from all dose cohorts at baseline, on cycle 4 day 1, and on cycle 7 day 1. The samples were taken from a phase I, first-in-human, multicenter, open-label dose-escalation trial of ivuxolimab. The trial enrolled adults with locally advanced or metastatic head and neck squamous cell, hepatocellular, melanoma or renal cell carcinoma. CD4+ and CD8+ T cells were sorted separately from peripheral blood before TCR sequencing.

The sample in question was CD4+ or CD8+ T cells sorted from blood, obtained in a trial of the OX40 agonist ivuxolimab. The rearranged chain carries TRBV4-1 and TRBJ1-1, with 7 central nucleotides matching TRBD1. The clonotype comes from an adult with an advanced solid tumor such as melanoma, head and neck, liver or kidney cancer. For the CDR3, the sequence is CASSQDLARGRFLNTEAFF. At the DNA level, the sequence is TGCGCCAGCAGCCAAGATTTAGCGAGGGGGCGGTTTTTGAACACTGAAGCTTTCTTT.